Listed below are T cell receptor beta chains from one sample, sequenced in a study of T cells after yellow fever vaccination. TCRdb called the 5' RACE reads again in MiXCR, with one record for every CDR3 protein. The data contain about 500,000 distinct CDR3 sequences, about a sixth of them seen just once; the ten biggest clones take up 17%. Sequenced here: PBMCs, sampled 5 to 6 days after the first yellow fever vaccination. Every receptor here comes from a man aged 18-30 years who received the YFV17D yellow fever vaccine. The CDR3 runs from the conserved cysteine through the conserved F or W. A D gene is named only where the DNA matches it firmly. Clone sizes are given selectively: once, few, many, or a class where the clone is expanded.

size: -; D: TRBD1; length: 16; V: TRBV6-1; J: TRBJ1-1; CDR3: CACTRGTANMNTEAFF; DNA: TGTGCCTGCACCAGGGGGACAGCAAATATGAACACTGAAGCTTTCTTT
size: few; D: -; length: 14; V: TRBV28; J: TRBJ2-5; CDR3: CASTAGDYQETQYF; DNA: TGTGCCAGCACGGCAGGGGATTACCAAGAGACCCAGTACTTC
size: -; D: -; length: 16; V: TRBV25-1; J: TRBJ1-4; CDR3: CASSESNQGVGEKLFF; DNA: TGTGCCAGCAGTGAAAGTAATCAGGGAGTCGGTGAAAAACTGTTTTTT
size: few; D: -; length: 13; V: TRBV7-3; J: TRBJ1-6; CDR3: CASRLDGNSPLHF; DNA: TGTGCCAGCAGACTTGACGGTAATTCACCCCTCCACTTT
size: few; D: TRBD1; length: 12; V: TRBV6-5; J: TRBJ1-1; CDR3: CASSVYRGEAFF; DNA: TGTGCCAGCAGTGTGTACAGGGGGGAAGCTTTCTTT
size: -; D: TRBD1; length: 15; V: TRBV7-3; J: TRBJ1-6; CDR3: CASSAGQGANSPLHF; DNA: TGTGCCAGCAGCGCGGGACAGGGCGCGAATTCACCCCTCCACTTT
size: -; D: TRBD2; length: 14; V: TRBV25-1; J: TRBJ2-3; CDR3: CARMTSGDTDTQYF; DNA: TGTGCCAGGATGACTAGCGGTGACACAGATACGCAGTATTTT
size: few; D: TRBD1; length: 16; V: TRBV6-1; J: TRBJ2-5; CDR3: CASSRLQGALTKTQYF; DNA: TGTGCCAGCAGCCGCCTCCAGGGGGCCTTAACTAAGACCCAGTACTTC
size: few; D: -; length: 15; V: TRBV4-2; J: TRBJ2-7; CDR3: CASSLDPTVSYEQYF; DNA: TGTGCCAGCAGCCTAGACCCTACCGTCTCCTACGAGCAGTACTTC
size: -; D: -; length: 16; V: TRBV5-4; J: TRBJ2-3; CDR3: CASSLGGAPLRDTQYF; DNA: TGTGCCAGCAGCTTAGGAGGGGCCCCCCTCAGGGATACGCAGTATTTT
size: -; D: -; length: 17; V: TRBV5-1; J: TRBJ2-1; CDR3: CASSLRGGAREYNEQLF; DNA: TGCGCCAGCAGCCTCCGTGGAGGTGCCCGAGAGTACAATGAGCAGCTCTTC
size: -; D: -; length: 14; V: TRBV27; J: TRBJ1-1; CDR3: CASSSLGVNTEAFF; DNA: TGTGCCAGCAGTTCCCTGGGGGTGAACACTGAAGCTTTCTTT
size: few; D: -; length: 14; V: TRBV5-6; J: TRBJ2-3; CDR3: CASSLQAVTDTQYF; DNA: TGTGCCAGCAGCTTGCAAGCGGTCACAGATACGCAGTATTTT
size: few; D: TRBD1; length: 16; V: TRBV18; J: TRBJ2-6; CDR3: CASSPQGAGGANVLTF; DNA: TGTGCCAGCTCACCACAGGGGGCAGGTGGGGCCAACGTCCTGACTTTC
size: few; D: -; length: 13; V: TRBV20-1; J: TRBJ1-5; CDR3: CSASDYTNQPQHF; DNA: TGCAGTGCTAGTGACTATACCAATCAGCCCCAGCATTTT
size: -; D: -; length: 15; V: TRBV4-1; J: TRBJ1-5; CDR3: CASSQDLGVGQPQHF; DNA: TGCGCCAGCAGCCAAGATTTGGGTGTAGGACAGCCCCAGCATTTT
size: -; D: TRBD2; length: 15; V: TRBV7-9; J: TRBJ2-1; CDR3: CASSLLIAGGLEQFF; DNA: TGTGCCAGCAGCTTGTTAATAGCGGGGGGCCTTGAGCAGTTCTTC
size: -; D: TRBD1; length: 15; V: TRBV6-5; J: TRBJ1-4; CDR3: CASSYSGTGTLKLFF; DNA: TGTGCCAGCAGTTACTCGGGGACAGGGACCCTAAAACTGTTTTTT
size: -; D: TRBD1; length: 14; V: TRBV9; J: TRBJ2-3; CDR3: CASSVGDRADTQYF; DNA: TGTGCCAGCAGCGTTGGGGACAGGGCTGATACGCAGTATTTT
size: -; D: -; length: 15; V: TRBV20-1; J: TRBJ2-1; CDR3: CSAPQVQGPYNEQFF; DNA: TGCAGTGCTCCCCAGGTGCAGGGGCCCTACAATGAGCAGTTCTTC